These T cell receptor beta chains were read from a single sample in a study of T-cell memory formation after mild COVID-19. Via MiXCR, TCRdb re-called the 5' RACE reads, giving one row per CDR3 protein. The sample gives over 450,000 distinct CDR3 sequences, over 20% of which show up once; around 12% is in the top ten. Sequences were obtained from PBMCs or a T cell subset sorted from them (not recorded which). Every receptor here comes from an adult woman who had mild COVID-19 (a few samples of this study predate the infection). Cell type and time point are not known. Each CDR3 is given with its conserved first and last residue. Fields, in order: clone size, V gene, CDR3 protein. The size of a clone is reported for some rows only, either as once, few or many, or as a class for expanded clones.

few | TRBV3-1 | CASSQVGASGGIYNEQFF
- | TRBV7-2 | CASTIGGTSGYNEQFF
- | TRBV6-2/TRBV6-3 | CASSPGPGGGPTNEKLFF
few | TRBV18 | CASSPLGTKNIQYF
few | TRBV19 | CASSIAWGVYEQYF
- | TRBV12-3/TRBV12-4 | CASSLVHRGQSHYGYTF
- | TRBV2 | CASSGSAGPADTQYF
few | TRBV12-3/TRBV12-4 | CASRPGTGLETQYF
- | TRBV3-1 | CASSQDRFRVEQYF
few | TRBV5-4 | CASSLGLKISDEQFF
- | TRBV7-2 | CASSSTVPNYGYTF
- | TRBV6-2/TRBV6-3 | CASSYGWTRVVQETQYF
- | TRBV5-1 | CASSPSGTSGGEQFF